A selection of T cell receptor beta chains follows, all from one sample in a study of blood T cells in healthy people across ages. Each CDR3 protein gets one entry after TCRdb re-called the 5' RACE reads with MiXCR. Among roughly 1.7 million distinct CDR3 sequences listed, about 31% were seen once. Sequencing was carried out using blood. These receptors were obtained from a woman aged 25 to 45 in good health. Each CDR3 is given with its conserved first and last residue. The order of the fields is J gene, clone size, V gene, D gene, CDR3 protein. A D gene is named only where the DNA matches it firmly. Clone sizes are given selectively: once, few, many, or a class where the clone is expanded.

TRBJ1-5 | . | TRBV6-1 | . | CASSEALRHPEGPQHF
TRBJ2-1 | . | TRBV20-1 | TRBD1 | CSARTPGTGNSDEQFF
TRBJ1-1 | once | TRBV20-1 | . | CSARAASRNTEAFF
TRBJ2-3 | few | TRBV10-3 | TRBD2 | CAIRDQIAGGPTDTQYF
TRBJ1-5 | . | TRBV27 | . | CASSSPPGHREKDNQPQHF
TRBJ2-3 | . | TRBV29-1 | TRBD2 | CSSTRSGGGTDTQYF
TRBJ2-7 | . | TRBV13 | . | CASSTSRAVSSYGQYF
TRBJ1-5 | . | TRBV15 | . | CATSTSYQPQHF
TRBJ2-1 | few | TRBV30 | . | CAGTYNEQFF
TRBJ2-7 | few | TRBV3-1 | . | CASSQFEQIYEQYF
TRBJ2-7 | . | TRBV6-5 | . | CASTSQDSYEQYF
TRBJ2-5 | many | TRBV4-1 | TRBD2 | CASSQDFSGGRKETQYF
TRBJ2-3 | . | TRBV3-1 | TRBD2 | CASSQGTSGGAWTQYF
TRBJ2-7 | . | TRBV28 | . | CASSLMLAEQYF
TRBJ2-3 | few | TRBV3-1 | . | CASSPTPDTQYF
TRBJ2-5 | . | TRBV12-3/TRBV12-4 | TRBD2 | CASSSELAGTIRGQYF
TRBJ2-5 | . | TRBV18 | . | CTSSPGTSETQYF
TRBJ2-1 | . | TRBV4-1 | TRBD2 | CASSQRGVADEQFF
TRBJ2-1 | . | TRBV2 | . | CASSDSIQEFF
TRBJ1-2 | few | TRBV27 | TRBD1 | CASRTGFVGYTF
TRBJ1-1 | once | TRBV30 | TRBD1 | CAWIFGTGELAFF
TRBJ1-1 | few | TRBV25-1 | . | CASSAPVSKAAFF
TRBJ2-7 | . | TRBV15 | . | CTTSRYEQADAYEQYF
TRBJ1-1 | few | TRBV4-1 | . | CASSQETTGPLNTEAFF
TRBJ2-5 | . | TRBV5-1 | TRBD1 | CASSLGTGSEETQYF
. | few | TRBV7-9 | . | CASSLLQGHEQYF
TRBJ1-5 | . | TRBV15 | TRBD1 | CATSRVGTGGYQPQHF
TRBJ2-7 | once | TRBV5-1 | . | CATWDGIGIIYEQYF
TRBJ2-1 | . | TRBV2 | TRBD1 | CASSDNRGLNEQFF
TRBJ1-1 | . | TRBV6-5 | TRBD1 | CASSWEQGTAEAFF
TRBJ2-2 | few | TRBV28 | . | CASSLRGPGGTGELFF
TRBJ1-5 | few | TRBV15 | . | CATSRAGGTQHF
TRBJ2-5 | many | TRBV5-1 | TRBD1 | CASSFSTGYQETQYF
TRBJ1-5 | . | TRBV20-1 | TRBD1 | CSANHRGGSNQPQHF
TRBJ2-7 | . | TRBV27 | . | CASSHGDHYEQYF
TRBJ2-1 | few | TRBV5-1 | TRBD2 | CASSLRSGRLRNNEQFF
TRBJ2-3 | . | TRBV25-1 | TRBD2 | CASSQSGTSGVDTQYF
TRBJ2-1 | . | TRBV7-8 | TRBD1 | CASSPGQGANYNEQFF
TRBJ2-3 | many | TRBV12-3/TRBV12-4 | TRBD2 | CASSFREGDTQYF
. | . | TRBV14 | . | CASSQGVRARDEQYF
TRBJ2-1 | . | TRBV20-1 | TRBD2 | CSAPTSWGQFF
TRBJ1-2 | few | TRBV10-3 | . | CAISNWTSNGGYTF